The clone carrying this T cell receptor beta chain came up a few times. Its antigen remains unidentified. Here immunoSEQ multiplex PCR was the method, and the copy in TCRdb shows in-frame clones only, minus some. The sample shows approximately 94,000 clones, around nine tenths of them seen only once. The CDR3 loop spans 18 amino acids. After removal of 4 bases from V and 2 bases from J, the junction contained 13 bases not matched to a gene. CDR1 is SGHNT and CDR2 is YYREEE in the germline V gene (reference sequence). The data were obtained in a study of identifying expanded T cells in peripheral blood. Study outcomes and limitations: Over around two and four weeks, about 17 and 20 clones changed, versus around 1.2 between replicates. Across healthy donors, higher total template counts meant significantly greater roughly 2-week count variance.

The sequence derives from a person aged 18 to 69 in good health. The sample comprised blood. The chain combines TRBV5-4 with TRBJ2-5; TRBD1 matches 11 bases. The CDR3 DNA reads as TGTGCCAGCAGCGCCGGACAGGGGGCGGCTGCGTCACAAGAGACCCAGTACTTC. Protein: CASSAGQGAAASQETQYF.